This T cell receptor (beta chain) was captured by sequencing in a study of T cells in Graves' hyperthyroidism and ophthalmopathy. Clinical symptoms, serum thyroxine, TRAb, thyroid ultrasound and orbital computed tomography established diagnosis. It was RNA transcripts that yielded the amplified TCR beta CDR3 regions. TCR CDR3 regions were first amplified by RT-PCR with HTBI primers. TCRdb re-called the multiplex PCR reads through MiXCR, storing one row per CDR3 protein. The table shows fewer than 200,000 distinct CDR3 sequences, with more than 15% occurring only once. This CDR3 region has 13 residues. Trimming took 5 bases from V and 12 from J; bases not matched to a gene: 6. The table lists this clonotype with many counts.

The chain joins TRBV12-3 or TRBV12-4 to TRBJ2-1, with 11 nucleotides matching TRBD1. The clonotype originates from a woman in her forties or fifties with Graves' hyperthyroidism. Sequenced input: blood. The CDR3 here is CASSLRTGGGQFF. In DNA form, the CDR3 reads TGTGCCAGCAGTCTCCGGACAGGGGGCGGGCAGTTCTTC.